Listed below are T cell receptor beta chains from one sample, sequenced in a study of post-analysis software for immune sequencing data. In TCRdb, the PCR reads were re-called with MiXCR into one record per CDR3 protein. The table records roughly 600,000 distinct CDR3 sequences, about 44% of them present only once. Sequenced input: blood. These receptors were obtained from a girl aged 10-17 years with multiple sclerosis. The CDR3 runs from the conserved cysteine through the conserved F or W. The D gene is left open where the match is weak. Expanded clones get a size class; other rows say once, few or many, or leave the size out.

clone size	CDR3 length	D gene	V gene	J gene	CDR3 protein	CDR3 DNA
NA	13	NA	TRBV20-1	TRBJ2-7	CSARSYRTYEQYF	TGCAGTGCTAGAAGCTACCGAACCTACGAGCAGTACTTC
few	14	TRBD1	TRBV4-1	TRBJ2-7	CASSQERGLDEQYF	TGCGCCAGCAGCCAAGAAAGGGGGCTAGACGAGCAGTACTTC
few	15	TRBD2	TRBV10-3	TRBJ2-1	CAISTSALTENEQFF	TGTGCCATCAGTACTAGCGCCCTCACGGAGAATGAGCAGTTCTTC
NA	13	NA	TRBV5-1	TRBJ1-2	CASSWDKNYGYTF	TGCGCCAGCAGCTGGGACAAGAACTATGGCTACACCTTC
NA	15	TRBD2	TRBV7-8	TRBJ2-1	CASSSGQRGNNEQFF	TGTGCCAGCAGTTCCGGGCAGCGGGGCAACAATGAGCAGTTCTTC
few	17	NA	TRBV7-2	TRBJ2-1	CASSLGIVAGAYNEQFF	TGTGCCAGCAGCTTAGGAATTGTTGCGGGGGCATACAATGAGCAGTTCTTC
NA	14	NA	TRBV30	TRBJ2-1	CAWSATWGYNEQFF	TGTGCCTGGAGCGCCACGTGGGGGTACAATGAGCAGTTCTTC
few	14	TRBD1	TRBV20-1	TRBJ2-3	CSGATGTGTDTQYF	TGCAGTGGGGCAACCGGGACAGGCACAGATACGCAGTATTTT
few	13	NA	TRBV19	TRBJ2-7	CASSMQGIYEQYF	TGTGCCAGTAGTATGCAGGGGATCTACGAGCAGTACTTC
NA	13	TRBD1	TRBV6-4	TRBJ2-1	CASSGQGLNELFF	TGTGCCAGCAGCGGACAGGGTCTTAATGAGCTGTTCTTC
few	13	NA	TRBV20-1	TRBJ1-1	CSALGHSNTEAFF	TGCAGTGCTTTGGGACACTCGAACACTGAAGCTTTCTTT
NA	15	NA	TRBV4-1	TRBJ1-6	CASSQERGNNSPLHF	TGCGCCAGCAGCCAAGAACGAGGGAATAATTCACCCCTCCACTTT
NA	17	TRBD2	TRBV24-1	TRBJ2-1	CATSDPTGLAGVNEQFF	TGTGCCACCAGTGATCCGACCGGACTAGCGGGCGTTAATGAGCAGTTCTTC
NA	13	NA	TRBV7-3	TRBJ1-2	CASSSRDNYGYTF	TGTGCCAGCAGCTCTCGGGACAACTATGGCTACACCTTC
NA	15	TRBD1	TRBV7-2	TRBJ2-1	CASSRQGVPYNEQFF	TGTGCCAGCAGCAGACAGGGGGTCCCCTACAATGAGCAGTTCTTC
NA	15	TRBD1	TRBV5-1	TRBJ2-7	CASSLEGDRGNEQYF	TGCGCCAGCAGCTTGGAAGGGGACAGGGGGAACGAGCAGTACTTC
NA	16	NA	TRBV21-1	TRBJ1-6	CASRKDRGLVGSPLHF	TGTGCCAGCAGAAAGGACAGGGGATTAGTGGGTTCACCCCTCCACTTT
NA	19	NA	TRBV28	TRBJ2-6	CASSVPPGRRFDGANVLTF	TGTGCCAGCAGTGTCCCTCCGGGACGGAGGTTCGATGGGGCCAACGTCCTGACTTTC
NA	11	NA	TRBV3-1	TRBJ1-1	CASSQVGEAFF	TGTGCCAGCAGCCAAGTTGGGGAAGCTTTCTTT
NA	13	NA	TRBV10-2	TRBJ2-7	CASSESRSYEQYF	TGCGCCAGCAGTGAAAGCCGTTCCTACGAGCAGTACTTC
few	15	NA	TRBV6-4	TRBJ1-5	CASRGGWRSNQPQHF	TGTGCCAGCAGAGGGGGGTGGCGTAGCAATCAGCCCCAGCATTTT
few	14	NA	TRBV5-1	TRBJ2-5	CASSGGGTPETQYF	TGCGCCAGCAGCGGGGGGGGGACACCCGAGACCCAGTACTTC
NA	16	NA	TRBV21-1	TRBJ2-4	CASSKVQAGGKNIQYF	TGTGCCAGCAGCAAAGTGCAGGCCGGGGGCAAAAACATTCAGTACTTC
few	15	TRBD2	TRBV6-6	TRBJ2-7	CASSYSVAGGHEQYF	TGTGCCAGCAGTTACTCTGTAGCGGGAGGTCACGAGCAGTACTTC
NA	16	TRBD2	TRBV6-5	TRBJ2-3	CASSLRSSGRTDTQYF	TGTGCCAGCAGCCTCAGGTCTAGCGGTCGCACAGATACGCAGTATTTT
NA	15	NA	TRBV7-9	TRBJ1-1	CASSLWTNMNTEAFF	TGTGCCAGCAGCTTATGGACAAACATGAACACTGAAGCTTTCTTT
few	17	TRBD1	TRBV12-3/TRBV12-4	TRBJ1-6	CASRQGRLTSYNSPLHF	TGTGCCAGCCGACAGGGCCGGCTTACCTCCTATAATTCACCCCTCCACTTT
once	15	TRBD2	TRBV28	TRBJ2-3	CASSLNSGTTDTQYF	TGTGCCAGCAGTTTAAATAGCGGGACAACAGATACGCAGTATTTT
NA	19	TRBD2	TRBV4-1	TRBJ2-2	CASSQEGLAGRIPTGELFF	TGCGCCAGCAGCCAAGAAGGACTAGCGGGGCGTATCCCCACCGGGGAGCTGTTTTTT
NA	13	NA	TRBV2	TRBJ2-3	CASSESRTDTQYF	TGTGCCAGCAGTGAAAGCAGAACAGATACGCAGTATTTT
NA	16	NA	TRBV7-3	TRBJ2-1	CARSWRRTSSYNEQFF	TGTGCCCGCAGCTGGCGGCGGACAAGCTCCTACAATGAGCAGTTCTTC
NA	11	NA	TRBV12-3/TRBV12-4	TRBJ2-7	CASSSFNEQYF	TGTGCCAGCAGTTCCTTTAACGAGCAGTACTTC
NA	15	NA	TRBV12-3/TRBV12-4	TRBJ1-2	CASSLSGQGLYGYTF	TGTGCCAGCAGTTTGTCGGGGCAGGGGCTCTATGGCTACACCTTT
few	14	TRBD1	TRBV25-1	TRBJ2-7	CASRGTVLNYEQYF	TGTGCCAGCAGAGGGACAGTCCTTAACTACGAGCAGTACTTC
NA	14	TRBD1	TRBV6-6	TRBJ2-7	CASRGQGTSYEQYF	TGTGCCAGCAGGGGACAGGGGACCTCCTACGAGCAGTACTTC
NA	16	TRBD1	TRBV29-1	TRBJ1-1	CSVGENRGLWDTEAFF	TGCAGCGTTGGGGAGAACAGGGGGCTATGGGACACTGAAGCTTTCTTT
few	16	TRBD1	TRBV4-2	TRBJ2-5	CASSPRDRALGETQYF	TGTGCCAGCAGCCCTCGGGACAGGGCTCTGGGAGAGACCCAGTACTTC
few	15	TRBD1	TRBV15	TRBJ2-3	CATSRRTGGTDTQYF	TGTGCCACCAGCAGAAGGACAGGGGGCACAGATACGCAGTATTTT
NA	15	TRBD1	TRBV27	TRBJ2-1	CASSSGTGPYNEQFF	TGTGCCAGCAGTTCGGGGACAGGCCCTTACAATGAGCAGTTCTTC
NA	14	NA	TRBV5-1	TRBJ2-7	CASAIQGSSYEQYF	TGCGCCAGCGCTATACAGGGCAGCTCCTACGAGCAGTACTTC
NA	14	NA	TRBV5-1	TRBJ1-1	CASSLIAPGTEAFF	TGCGCCAGCAGCTTGATAGCCCCTGGCACTGAAGCTTTCTTT
NA	12	NA	TRBV3-1	TRBJ1-2	CASSQPEYGYTF	TGTGCCAGCAGCCAACCCGAGTATGGCTACACCTTC
NA	15	NA	TRBV5-1	TRBJ2-7	CASSSKGGALYEQYF	TGCGCCAGCAGCTCGAAGGGGGGCGCGTTATACGAGCAGTACTTC
NA	16	NA	TRBV6-1	TRBJ2-3	CASSVSDGSGSGTQYF	TGTGCCAGCAGTGTCTCCGATGGTAGCGGATCCGGTACGCAGTATTTT
NA	12	NA	TRBV12-3/TRBV12-4	TRBJ2-1	CASSPGEVGQFF	TGTGCCAGCAGTCCAGGGGAAGTCGGGCAGTTCTTC
NA	13	TRBD2	TRBV20-1	TRBJ2-3	CSAGTSGGDTQYF	TGCAGTGCAGGGACTAGCGGGGGTGATACGCAGTATTTT
few	11	NA	TRBV11-3	TRBJ2-1	CASSFLTEQFF	TGTGCCAGCAGCTTTCTGACTGAGCAGTTCTTC
NA	15	TRBD2	TRBV5-1	TRBJ2-1	CASSNHRGVRNEQFF	TGCGCCAGCAGCAACCATCGGGGGGTTCGGAATGAGCAGTTCTTC
few	15	NA	TRBV5-5	TRBJ2-3	CASSRGRLDADTQYF	TGTGCCAGCAGCCGGGGCAGATTGGATGCAGATACGCAGTATTTT
NA	15	TRBD2	TRBV4-1	TRBJ2-5	CASSQERRGQETQYF	TGCGCCAGCAGCCAAGAGAGGCGGGGGCAAGAGACCCAGTACTTC